This T cell receptor (beta chain) appears in the sequencing data of a study of T cell responses to AZD1222 COVID-19 vaccine. Findings and caveats of the study: Targeting of unmutated variant regions was reportedly seen in nearly half of spike-specific TCRs. In a largely white British group with more females than males, clonal diversity was possibly underestimated.

Regarding this clone: What it binds is unknown.

Generated by immunoSEQ multiplex PCR, the TCRdb table keeps only in-frame clones and is missing some. Of 110,000 to 150,000 clones listed, about 93% are singletons. CDR3 length equals 14 residues. The junction had 8 bases not matched to a gene; V was cut back by 8 bases and J by 4 bases. Germline values: CDR1 ENHRY, CDR2 SYGVKD. This TCR was recovered from an adult in good health. This chain links TRBV10-3 with TRBJ1-1, with 9 bases that match TRBD1. The specimen comprised peripheral blood, sampled on day 0 of AZD1222 vaccination. CDR3 residues: CAIGSGQGSTEAFF. CDR3 sequence (DNA): TGTGCCATCGGTTCCGGACAGGGGAGCACTGAAGCTTTCTTT.